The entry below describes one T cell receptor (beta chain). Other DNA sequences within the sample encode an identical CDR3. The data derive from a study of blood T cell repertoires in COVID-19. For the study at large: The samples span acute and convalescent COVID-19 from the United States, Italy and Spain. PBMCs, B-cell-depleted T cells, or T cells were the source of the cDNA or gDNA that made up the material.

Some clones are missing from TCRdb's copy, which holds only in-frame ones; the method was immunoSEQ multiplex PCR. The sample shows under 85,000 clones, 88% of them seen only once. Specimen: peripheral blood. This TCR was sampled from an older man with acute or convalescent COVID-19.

In nucleotides, the CDR3 is TGTGCCAGCTCACCCGGGACAGGGAACACCGGGGAGCTGTTTTTT. Residues: CASSPGTGNTGELFF. The genes are TRBV18 and TRBJ2-2, with 8 bases matching TRBD1. Per the germline V gene, CDR1 is KGHSH and CDR2 is LQKENI. This CDR3 is built from 15 residues. J lost 1 base, V lost 3 bases, and 1 base had no gene match.